The text below deals with one TCR beta chain. The repertoire was sequenced with immunoSEQ multiplex PCR; TCRdb's copy has only in-frame clones and lacks some. The sample records about 5,000 clones, around 82% being singletons. The record originates from a study of somatic mutations in cytotoxic T cells in rheumatoid arthritis. V lost 5 bases to trimming and J lost 2 bases; unmatched junction nucleotides: 5. The CDR3 covers 14 residues. Per the germline V gene, CDR1 is SGDLS and CDR2 is YYNGEE. Sample: CD8+ T cells sorted from blood, taken at a follow-up visit. The chain couples TRBV9 to TRBJ2-7, with 9 bases lining up with TRBD1. The origin of this receptor is a man aged 40-49 years with rheumatoid arthritis. Here the CDR3 reads CASSPGQGTYEQYF. In DNA, the CDR3 is TGTGCCAGCAGTCCGGGACAGGGCACCTACGAGCAGTACTTC. The entire variable domain, with the rest obtained from reference TRBV9 and TRBJ2-7, is as follows: DSGVTQTPKHLITATGQRVTLRCSPRSGDLSVYWYQQSLDQGLQFLIQYYNGEERAKGNILERFSAQQFPDLHSELNLSSLELGDSALYFCASSPGQGTYEQYFGPGTRLTVT.